This T cell receptor (beta chain) was obtained from a study of T cells in Graves' hyperthyroidism and ophthalmopathy. Germline V gene data show CDR1 as KGHSH and CDR2 as LQKENI. The CDR3 contains 15 residues. Trimming stripped 4 bases from V and 5 bases from J, with 17 bases between. Study-wide results and caveats: By a 13 V-J model, ophthalmopathy was set apart from stable hyperthyroidism.

Ten or more counts support this clonotype. Its antigen is undetermined. TCR beta CDR3 regions were amplified from RNA. The HTBI primer set served for first-round RT-PCR of the TCR CDR3. TCRdb re-analysed the multiplex PCR reads in MiXCR, keeping a single row per CDR3 protein. The sample has 350,000 to 450,000 distinct CDR3 sequences, 11% to 15% seen once. This rearrangement joins TRBV18 to TRBJ1-1; D is uncertain. This receptor was identified in an older woman with Graves' hyperthyroidism. Sequencing used blood. CDR3 sequence reads: CASSRARAGGTEAFF. CDR3 nucleotide sequence: TGTGCCAGCTCACGGGCAAGGGCAGGCGGTACTGAAGCTTTCTTT. Supplemented by reference TRBV18 and TRBJ1-1, the full variable domain reads NAGVMQNPRHLVRRRGQEARLRCSPMKGHSHVYWYRQLPEEGLKFMVYLQKENIIDESGMPKERFSAEFPKEGPSILRIQQVVRGDSAAYFCASSRARAGGTEAFFGQGTRLTVV.